This T cell receptor (beta chain) was found in a study of blood T cell repertoires in COVID-19. As for the study in general: Sample material is recorded as cDNA or gDNA derived from T cells, B-cell-depleted T cells, or PBMCs.

Clones were sequenced by immunoSEQ multiplex PCR, and TCRdb holds only the in-frame ones, with some missing. In the table there are 350,000 to 400,000 clones, 88% of which are singletons. Germline V CDR1 and CDR2: SGHNT, YENEEA. Between the trimmed V and J ends, which lost 3 bases and 5 bases, there was a span of 20 bases. CDR3 length: 16 amino acids. Participant ages covered roughly 18 to 90 years across 24 US areas. Cohort 3 recovery required two negative PCRs, clearance, or symptom resolution. This clonotype was obtained from a woman under 30 who had recovered from COVID-19. J is TRBJ2-7 and V is TRBV11-3; tentatively, D is TRBD1 (5 bases). Sequencing was carried out using PBMCs or T cells enriched from blood (not recorded which). The CDR3 DNA reads TGTGCCAGCAGCTTGACAGCCGGGTCTTACCCCCACGAGCAGTACTTC. Translated: CASSLTAGSYPHEQYF. Supplemented by reference TRBV11-3 and TRBJ2-7, the full variable domain reads EAGVVQSPRYKIIEKKQPVAFWCNPISGHNTLYWYLQNLGQGPELLIRYENEEAVDDSQLPKDRFSAERLKGVDSTLKIQPAELGDSAVYLCASSLTAGSYPHEQYFGPGTRLTVT.